The 9 T cell receptor beta chains below were found in one sample sequenced in a study of cytomegalovirus exposure and HLA in healthy donors. Primers for the PCR totalled 60 Vbeta and 13 Jbeta. The table came from immunoSEQ multiplex PCR; TCRdb's copy has only in-frame clones and leaves some out. This repertoire shows hundreds of thousands of clones, approximately 85% found once; its top ten account for 0.24%. Material: PBMCs. Receptors originate from a girl aged 2 to 10 in good health and CMV-seronegative.

The V call is TRBV18, the J call TRBJ1-1; 10 bases align to TRBD1. The CDR3 totals 16 residues. Germline CDR1 and CDR2: KGHSH and LQKENI. Trimming took 3 bases from V and 4 from J; bases not matched to a gene: 8. CDR3 amino acids: CASSPVGRTGGTEAFF. The DNA of the CDR3 is TGTGCCAGCTCACCGGTGGGACGGACAGGGGGCACTGAAGCTTTCTTT.

The chain employs TRBV5-5 and TRBJ2-1; 9 bases map to TRBD2. The CDR3 runs 15 residues. The trim removed 2 bases at V and 1 base at J, leaving 1 base unmatched. The germline V gene has CDR1 SGHKS and CDR2 YYEKEE (reference sequence). CDR3 residues: CASSFSGGSYNEQFF. The CDR3 DNA follows: TGTGCCAGCAGCTTTAGCGGGGGTTCCTACAATGAGCAGTTCTTC.

This rearrangement joins TRBV19 to TRBJ2-3, with 8 bases matching TRBD2. The CDR3 covers 15 residues. Trimming took 3 bases from V and 4 from J; bases not matched to a gene: 6. Germline V gene data show CDR1 as LNHDA and CDR2 as SQIVND (reference sequence). The CDR3 bases are TGTGCCAGTAGTATTGGCGGGAGGCGGGCAGATACGCAGTATTTT. Translation gives CASSIGGRRADTQYF.

The V and J genes are TRBV15 and TRBJ1-2; 8 nucleotides match TRBD1. CDR1 LNHNV and CDR2 YYDKDF come from the germline V gene (reference sequence). This CDR3 has 15 residues. The junction had 5 bases not matched to a gene; V was cut back by 1 base and J by 4 bases. CDR3 bases: TGTGCCACCAGCAGAGTGACAGGGGAGGGCTATGGCTACACCTTC. This encodes CATSRVTGEGYGYTF.

This rearrangement joins TRBV7-9 to TRBJ1-3; D is possibly TRBD1 (6 bases). Trimming took off 5 bases at V and 0 bases at J, with 11 bases between the two ends. Germline V lookup: CDR1 SEHNR, CDR2 FQNEAQ (reference sequence). The CDR3 has 15 residues. CDR3 sequence (DNA): TGTGCCAGCAGCCCCAGGGGTTCCTCTGGAAACACCATATATTTT. Protein: CASSPRGSSGNTIYF.

The CDR3, as DNA: TGCGCCAGCAGTGGTTGGGAAAAGACTAGCGGGTCCACAGATACGCAGTATTTT. Its protein product is CASSGWEKTSGSTDTQYF. The chain uses TRBV10-2 and TRBJ2-3, with 10 nucleotides matching TRBD2. Per germline, CDR1 WSHSY and CDR2 SAAADI. The CDR3 loop spans 18 amino acids. Trimming took 4 bases from V and 2 from J; bases not matched to a gene: 12.

The chain links TRBV13 to TRBJ2-7, with a possible D match to TRBD2 (5 bases). Germline CDR1 and CDR2: PRHDT and FYEKMQ (reference sequence). Between the trimmed V and J ends, which lost 4 bases and 2 bases, there was a span of 12 bases. The CDR3 runs to 14 residues. DNA for the CDR3: TGTGCCAGCAGCTCACAAGCGGTGACCTACGAGCAGTACTTC. Its protein is CASSSQAVTYEQYF.

This chain joins TRBV7-9 and TRBJ1-2, with TRBD1 identical over 8 bases. This CDR3 comprises 15 residues. CDR1 is SEHNR and CDR2 is FQNEAQ in the germline V gene (reference sequence). V shed 3 bases and J 12 bases; nucleotides not matched to a gene: 15. The CDR3 DNA sequence: TGTGCCAGCAGCTTCGCAGGACAGGGAAGGGGTCTCGACACCTTC. It yields the protein CASSFAGQGRGLDTF. Filled out from reference TRBV7-9 and TRBJ1-2, the complete variable domain reads DTGVSQNPRHKITKRGQNVTFRCDPISEHNRLYWYRQTLGQGPEFLTYFQNEAQLEKSRLLSDRFSAERPKGSFSTLEIQRTEQGDSAMYLCASSFAGQGRGLDTFGSGTRLTVV.

The rearrangement joins TRBV2 to TRBJ2-5, with D possibly being TRBD2 (5 bases). Per germline, CDR1 SNHLY and CDR2 FYNNEI. V lost 3 bases to trimming and J lost 2 bases, with 16 bases between them. The CDR3 is made up of 16 amino acids. CDR3 DNA: TGTGCCAGCAGTGAGTCCTTACTAGGGTCGCAAGAGACCCAGTACTTC. This gives the protein CASSESLLGSQETQYF.